The entry below describes one T cell receptor (beta chain). The germline gives CDR1 SNHLY, CDR2 FYNNEI. V shed 8 bases and J shed 2 bases, with 15 bases lying between them. The CDR3 loop spans 15 amino acids. The data were obtained in a study of blood T cell repertoires in COVID-19. Sequencing used immunoSEQ multiplex PCR; TCRdb keeps in-frame clones, though not all of them. This table has about 190,000 clones, roughly nine tenths appearing once. This sequence was found in a man aged 40-55 years with acute or convalescent COVID-19. The genes are TRBV2 and TRBJ2-2; perhaps TRBD1 as D (6 bases). The specimen was peripheral blood. The CDR3 nucleotides read TGTGCCAGCGGGCTAACAGGGACCAACACCGGGGAGCTGTTTTTT. Protein: CASGLTGTNTGELFF. The complete variable domain, with remaining parts taken from reference TRBV2 and TRBJ2-2, reads EPEVTQTPSHQVTQMGQEVILRCVPISNHLYFYWYRQILGQKVEFLVSFYNNEISEKSEIFDDQFSVERPDGSNFTLKIRSTKLEDSAMYFCASGLTGTNTGELFFGEGSRLTVL.